This is a list of T cell receptor beta chains from one sample in a study of liver allograft versus peripheral blood T cells. Using its own MiXCR run on the reads, TCRdb lists one record per CDR3 protein. Found here are fewer than 15,000 distinct CDR3 sequences, around 18% of them singletons; the top ten hold roughly 2%. The receptors here all came from a human patient who had a liver transplant. The T cells may come from the graft donor. CDR3s include the opening cysteine and the closing phenylalanine or tryptophan. D genes are given only for firm matches. Size values are once, few and many counts, or a class for expanded clones, and some rows have none.

DNA	CDR3	J	V	size	D
TGTGCCAGCTCATCTGGGACGAGGGGTGAAAAACTGTTTTTT	CASSSGTRGEKLFF	TRBJ1-4	TRBV18	medium-sized	-
TGTGCCAGCATCCCCCTGGGGGAGAGCAATCAGCCCCAGCATTTT	CASIPLGESNQPQHF	TRBJ1-5	TRBV28	many	-
TGTGCCACTACCAACCGTGGACAAAACTATGGCTACACCTTC	CATTNRGQNYGYTF	TRBJ1-2	TRBV28	medium-sized	-
TGTGCCAGCAGATTGCGTGGGGGACAACAAGAGACCCAGTACTTC	CASRLRGGQQETQYF	TRBJ2-5	TRBV12-3/TRBV12-4	-	-
TGTGCCACCAGCAGTAGACAGCGGGGGGGCAACACCGGGGAGCTGTTTTTT	CATSSRQRGGNTGELFF	TRBJ2-2	TRBV15	medium-sized	TRBD2
TGTGCCAGCAGCAAAGCCGTCCAGCCCCAGCATTTT	CASSKAVQPQHF	TRBJ1-5	TRBV7-9	many	-
TGCAGTCCTAGACAGGTTAGCAACACTGAAGCTTTCTTT	CSPRQVSNTEAFF	TRBJ1-1	TRBV20-1	-	-
TGTGCCAGCAGACGACAGGATAATCAGCCCCAGCATTTT	CASRRQDNQPQHF	TRBJ1-5	TRBV27	medium-sized	-
TGTGCCAGCAGCGTAGTTAAAGGTGGTAGGGGGACCTACGAGCAGTACTTC	CASSVVKGGRGTYEQYF	TRBJ2-7	TRBV9	many	-
TGTGCCAGCAGTTGGGACAGCAGTATAGATAATTCACCCCTCCACTTT	CASSWDSSIDNSPLHF	TRBJ1-6	TRBV6-5	medium-sized	TRBD1
TGCAGTACTAGCCGGGACTTACAAGAGACCCAGTACTTC	CSTSRDLQETQYF	TRBJ2-5	TRBV20-1	once	-
TGTGCCAGCAGCTTGGCGGGTTTTCGCCAGCCCCAGCATTTT	CASSLAGFRQPQHF	TRBJ1-5	TRBV5-6	many	-
TGCAGTGCTACGGCTACAGGGGTAGGCAATCAGCCCCAGCATTTT	CSATATGVGNQPQHF	TRBJ1-5	TRBV20-1	few	TRBD1
TGCAGTGCTAGGAAAGGGACCGGGACCGCCTCCTACGAGCAGTACTTC	CSARKGTGTASYEQYF	TRBJ2-7	TRBV20-1	-	-
TGTGCCAGCAGTTACGCCAGGGACTTCTACAATGAGCAGTTCTTC	CASSYARDFYNEQFF	TRBJ2-1	TRBV6-5	medium-sized	-
TGTGCCAGCAGCTTGGAGGCTTATACGAGAGTTGATGGCTACACCTTC	CASSLEAYTRVDGYTF	TRBJ1-2	TRBV5-6	-	-
TGTGCCAGCAGCGTTTTCGGGACTAGTTATGATACGCAGTATTTT	CASSVFGTSYDTQYF	TRBJ2-3	TRBV7-3	few	TRBD2
TGCAGTGCTAGGTTTCCTAGCGGGGGGCGGACCTACAATGAGCAGTTCTTC	CSARFPSGGRTYNEQFF	TRBJ2-1	TRBV20-1	-	TRBD2
TGTGCCAGTAGTAGCGGTTCCTACGAGCAGTACTTC	CASSSGSYEQYF	TRBJ2-7	TRBV19	-	-
TGCAGTGCTAGACCGTCGGACAGTGGTTGGGGCTACACCTTC	CSARPSDSGWGYTF	TRBJ1-2	TRBV20-1	-	-
TGTGCCAGCAGTTGGGAGGGCGGGGAGCAGTACTTC	CASSWEGGEQYF	TRBJ2-7	TRBV12-3/TRBV12-4	-	TRBD2
TGTGCCAGCAGCCCAGGGGCGGACTATGGCTACACCTTC	CASSPGADYGYTF	TRBJ1-2	TRBV6-5	many	-
TGCAGTGCTAGAAGAGAGTCCGGGGAGCTGTTTTTT	CSARRESGELFF	TRBJ2-2	TRBV20-1	few	-
TGTGCCAGCAGTTTACGGGGGGCGGAAGAAGCTTTCTTT	CASSLRGAEEAFF	TRBJ1-1	TRBV28	-	-
TGTGCCAGCAGTTCCGGGACAGATTATGGCTACACCTTC	CASSSGTDYGYTF	TRBJ1-2	TRBV9	few	TRBD1
TGTGCCAGCAGTGAAGCGGCAGAAAACATTCAGTACTTC	CASSEAAENIQYF	TRBJ2-4	TRBV6-1	-	-
TGTGCCAGTAGTATAGCCCAAGGCCCATCTTACGAGCAGTACTTC	CASSIAQGPSYEQYF	TRBJ2-7	TRBV19	many	-
TGCAGTGCAAGACAGGGGGCTTGGGAGCAGTACTTC	CSARQGAWEQYF	TRBJ2-7	TRBV20-1	-	TRBD1
TGTGCCACCTTACAAGGGACGTTAGGATTCGAGCAGTACTTC	CATLQGTLGFEQYF	TRBJ2-7	TRBV28	many	-
TGTGCCAGTAGTACCTGGGGCAGGGCTAACTATGGCTACACCTTC	CASSTWGRANYGYTF	TRBJ1-2	TRBV19	-	-
TGTGCCAGCAGTTTGTCAAGCGGGATGTTAGAGACCCAGTACTTC	CASSLSSGMLETQYF	TRBJ2-5	TRBV28	-	TRBD2